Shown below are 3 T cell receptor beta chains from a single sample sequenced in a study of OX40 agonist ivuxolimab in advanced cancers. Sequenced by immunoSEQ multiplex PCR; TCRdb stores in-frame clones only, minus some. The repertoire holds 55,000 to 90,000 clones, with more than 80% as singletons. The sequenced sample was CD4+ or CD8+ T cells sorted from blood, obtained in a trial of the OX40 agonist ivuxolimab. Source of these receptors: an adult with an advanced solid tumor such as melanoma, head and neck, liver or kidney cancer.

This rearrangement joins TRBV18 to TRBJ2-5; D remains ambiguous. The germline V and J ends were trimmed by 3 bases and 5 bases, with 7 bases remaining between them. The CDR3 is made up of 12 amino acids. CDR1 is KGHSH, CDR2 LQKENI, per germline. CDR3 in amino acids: CASSPLDETQYF. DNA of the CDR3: TGTGCCAGCTCACCCCTTGACGAGACCCAGTACTTC.

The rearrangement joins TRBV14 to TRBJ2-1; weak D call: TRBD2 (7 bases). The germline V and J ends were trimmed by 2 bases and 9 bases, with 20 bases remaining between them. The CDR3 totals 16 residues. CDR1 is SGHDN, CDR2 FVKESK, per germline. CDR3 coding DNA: TGTGCCAGCAGCCAATTCAGGGGCCAGGGGAGGGGTGAGCAGTTCTTC. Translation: CASSQFRGQGRGEQFF.

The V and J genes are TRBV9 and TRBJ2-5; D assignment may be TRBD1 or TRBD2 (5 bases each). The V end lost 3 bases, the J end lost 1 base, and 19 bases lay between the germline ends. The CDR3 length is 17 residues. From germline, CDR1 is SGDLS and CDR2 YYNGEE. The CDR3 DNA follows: TGTGCCAGCAGCGCTCACCTAACAGGAGGTTTCCAAGAGACCCAGTACTTC. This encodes CASSAHLTGGFQETQYF.